This TCR beta chain was identified during a study of blood T cell repertoires in COVID-19. Concerning this clone: Mismatch with germline at one junction end may stem from a read error.

CDR1 SNHLY and CDR2 FYNNEI come from the germline V gene. The CDR3 extends over 14 amino acids. TCRdb's table, derived via immunoSEQ multiplex PCR, lists solely in-frame clones and lacks some. The top ten hold around 5% of the sample, which has roughly 86,000 clones, about 89% seen once. The chain employs TRBV2 and TRBJ2-3; weak D call: TRBD2 (7 bases). The sequencing sample was made of peripheral blood. The sequence derives from a man in his fifties with active or convalescent COVID-19. The CDR3 bases are TGTGCCAGCAGCGAAGGGGGGGGCTCAGATACGCAGTATTTT. Translation gives CASSEGGGSDTQYF.